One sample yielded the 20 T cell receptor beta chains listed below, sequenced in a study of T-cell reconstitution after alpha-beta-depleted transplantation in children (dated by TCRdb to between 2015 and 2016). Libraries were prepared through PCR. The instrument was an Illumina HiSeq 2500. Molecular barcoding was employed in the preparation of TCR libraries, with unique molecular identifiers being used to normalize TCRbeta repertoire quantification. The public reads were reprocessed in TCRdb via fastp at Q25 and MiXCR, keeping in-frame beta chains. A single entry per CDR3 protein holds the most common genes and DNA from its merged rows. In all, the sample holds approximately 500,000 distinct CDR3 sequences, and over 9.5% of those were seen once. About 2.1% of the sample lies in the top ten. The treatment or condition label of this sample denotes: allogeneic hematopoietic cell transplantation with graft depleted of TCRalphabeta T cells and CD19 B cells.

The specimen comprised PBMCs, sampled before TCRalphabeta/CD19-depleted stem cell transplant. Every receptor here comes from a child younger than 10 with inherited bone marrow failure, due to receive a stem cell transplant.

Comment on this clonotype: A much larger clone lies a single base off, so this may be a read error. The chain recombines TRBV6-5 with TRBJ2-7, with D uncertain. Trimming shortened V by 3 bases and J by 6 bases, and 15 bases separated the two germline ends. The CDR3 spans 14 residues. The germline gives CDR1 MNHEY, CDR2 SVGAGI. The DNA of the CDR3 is TGTGCCAGCAGTTATCAAGCACCTTTAGGCGAGCAGTACTTC. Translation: CASSYQAPLGEQYF.

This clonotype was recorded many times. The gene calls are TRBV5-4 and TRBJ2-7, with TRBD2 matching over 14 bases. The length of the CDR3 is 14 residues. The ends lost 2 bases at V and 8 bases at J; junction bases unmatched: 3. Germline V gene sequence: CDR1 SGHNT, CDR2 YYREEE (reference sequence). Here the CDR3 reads CASSLGTSGSQQYF. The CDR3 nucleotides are TGTGCCAGCAGCTTAGGGACTAGCGGGAGCCAGCAGTACTTC.

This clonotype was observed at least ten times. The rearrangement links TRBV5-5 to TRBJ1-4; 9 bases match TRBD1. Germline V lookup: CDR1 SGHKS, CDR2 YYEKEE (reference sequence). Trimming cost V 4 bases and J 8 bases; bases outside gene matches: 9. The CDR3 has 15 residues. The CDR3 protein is CASSRPTGGEEKLFF. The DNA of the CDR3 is TGTGCCAGCAGCCGACCGACAGGGGGAGAGGAAAAACTGTTTTTT.

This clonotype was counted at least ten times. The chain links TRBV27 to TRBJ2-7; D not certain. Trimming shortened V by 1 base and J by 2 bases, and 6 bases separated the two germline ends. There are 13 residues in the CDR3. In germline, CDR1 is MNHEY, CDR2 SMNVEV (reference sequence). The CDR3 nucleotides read TGTGCCAGCAGTTTATTCGGTACCTACGAGCAGTACTTC. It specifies CASSLFGTYEQYF.

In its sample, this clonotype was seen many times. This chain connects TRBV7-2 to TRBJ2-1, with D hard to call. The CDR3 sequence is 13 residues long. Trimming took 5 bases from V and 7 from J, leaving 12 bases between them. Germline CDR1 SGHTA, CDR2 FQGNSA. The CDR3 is CASSLGSLNEQFF. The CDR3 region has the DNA TGTGCCAGCAGCCTCGGGTCCTTAAATGAGCAGTTCTTC.

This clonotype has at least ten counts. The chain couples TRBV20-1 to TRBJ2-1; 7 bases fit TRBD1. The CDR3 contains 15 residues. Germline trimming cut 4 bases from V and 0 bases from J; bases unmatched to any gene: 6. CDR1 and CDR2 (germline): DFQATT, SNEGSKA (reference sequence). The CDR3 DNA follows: TGCAGTGCTAAAAGGGGGCGGCCCTCCTACAATGAGCAGTTCTTC. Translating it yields CSAKRGRPSYNEQFF.

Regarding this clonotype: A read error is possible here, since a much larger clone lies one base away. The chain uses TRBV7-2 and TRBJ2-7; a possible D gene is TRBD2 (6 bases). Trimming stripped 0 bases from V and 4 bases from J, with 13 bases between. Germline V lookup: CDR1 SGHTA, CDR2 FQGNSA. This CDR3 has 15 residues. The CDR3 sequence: CASSLAYVGGYEQYV. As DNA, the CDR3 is TGTGCCAGCAGCTTAGCTTATGTGGGAGGTTACGAGCAGTACGTC.

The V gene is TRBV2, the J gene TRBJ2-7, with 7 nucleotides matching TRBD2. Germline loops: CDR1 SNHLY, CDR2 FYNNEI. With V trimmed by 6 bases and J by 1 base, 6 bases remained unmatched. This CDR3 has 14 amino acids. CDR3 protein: CASRAKRESYEQYF. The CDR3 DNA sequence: TGTGCCAGCAGAGCAAAGCGGGAATCCTACGAGCAGTACTTC.

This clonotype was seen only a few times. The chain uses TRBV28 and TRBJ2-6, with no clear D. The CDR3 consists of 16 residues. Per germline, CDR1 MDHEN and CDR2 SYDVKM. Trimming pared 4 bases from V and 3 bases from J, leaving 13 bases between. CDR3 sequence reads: CASSSLRGVGANVLTF. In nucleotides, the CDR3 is TGTGCCAGCAGTTCTCTCAGAGGTGTTGGGGCCAACGTCCTGACTTTC.

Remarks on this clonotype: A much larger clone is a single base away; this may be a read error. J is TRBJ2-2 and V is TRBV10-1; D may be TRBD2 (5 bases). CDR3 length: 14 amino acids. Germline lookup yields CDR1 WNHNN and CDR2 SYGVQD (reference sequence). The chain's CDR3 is CASVGIRHTGVLFF. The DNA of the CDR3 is TGCGCCAGCGTAGGGATCCGGCACACCGGGGTGCTGTTTTTT.

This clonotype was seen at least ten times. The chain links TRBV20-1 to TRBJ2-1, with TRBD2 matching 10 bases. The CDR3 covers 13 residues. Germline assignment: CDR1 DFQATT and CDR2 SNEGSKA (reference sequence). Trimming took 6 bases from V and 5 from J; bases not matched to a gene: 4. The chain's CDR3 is CSAFSGRHNEQFF. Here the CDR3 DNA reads TGCAGTGCCTTTAGCGGGAGGCACAATGAGCAGTTCTTC.

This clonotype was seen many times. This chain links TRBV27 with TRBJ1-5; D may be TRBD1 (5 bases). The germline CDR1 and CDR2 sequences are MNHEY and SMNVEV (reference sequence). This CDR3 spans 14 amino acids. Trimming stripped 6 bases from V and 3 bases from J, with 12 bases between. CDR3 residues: CASRTGRYNQPQHF. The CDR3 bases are TGTGCCAGCAGGACGGGACGGTACAATCAGCCCCAGCATTTT.

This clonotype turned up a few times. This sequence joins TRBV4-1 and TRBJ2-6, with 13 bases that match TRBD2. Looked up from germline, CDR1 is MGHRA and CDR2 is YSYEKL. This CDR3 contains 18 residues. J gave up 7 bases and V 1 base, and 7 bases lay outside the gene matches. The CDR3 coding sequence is TGCGCCAGCAGCCAAGGTTCCGGACTAGCGGGAGTTGCCAACGTCCTGACTTTC. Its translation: CASSQGSGLAGVANVLTF.

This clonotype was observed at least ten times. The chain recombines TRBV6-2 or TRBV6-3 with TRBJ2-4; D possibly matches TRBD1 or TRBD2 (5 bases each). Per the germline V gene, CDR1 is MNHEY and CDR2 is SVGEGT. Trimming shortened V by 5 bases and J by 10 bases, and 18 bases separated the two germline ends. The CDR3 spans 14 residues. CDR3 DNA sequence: TGTGCCAGCAGTACCGGGGCGCGAGGCGGTATTCAGTACTTC. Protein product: CASSTGARGGIQYF.

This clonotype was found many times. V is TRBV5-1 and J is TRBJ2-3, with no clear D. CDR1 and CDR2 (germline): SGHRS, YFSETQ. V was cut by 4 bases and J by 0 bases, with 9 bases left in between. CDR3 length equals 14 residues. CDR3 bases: TGCGCCAGCAGCAAGACGGCTAGCACAGATACGCAGTATTTT. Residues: CASSKTASTDTQYF. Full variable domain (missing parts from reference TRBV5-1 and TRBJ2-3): KAGVTQTPRYLIKTRGQQVTLSCSPISGHRSVSWYQQTPGQGLQFLFEYFSETQRNKGNFPGRFSGRQFSNSRSEMNVSTLELGDSALYLCASSKTASTDTQYFGPGTRLTVL.

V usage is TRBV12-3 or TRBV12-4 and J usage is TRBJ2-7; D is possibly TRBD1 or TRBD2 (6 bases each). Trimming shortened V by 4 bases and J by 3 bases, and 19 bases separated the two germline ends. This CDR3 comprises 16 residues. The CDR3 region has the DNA TGTGCCAGCAGTTCCCCGGGAGCTTGGGGGCACTACGAGCAGTACTTC. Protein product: CASSSPGAWGHYEQYF.

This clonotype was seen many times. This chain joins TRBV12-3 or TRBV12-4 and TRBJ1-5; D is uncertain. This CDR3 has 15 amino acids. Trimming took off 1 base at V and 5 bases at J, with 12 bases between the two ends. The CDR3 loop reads CASSLGAGPDQPQHF. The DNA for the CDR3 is TGTGCCAGCAGTTTAGGGGCGGGCCCTGATCAGCCCCAGCATTTT.

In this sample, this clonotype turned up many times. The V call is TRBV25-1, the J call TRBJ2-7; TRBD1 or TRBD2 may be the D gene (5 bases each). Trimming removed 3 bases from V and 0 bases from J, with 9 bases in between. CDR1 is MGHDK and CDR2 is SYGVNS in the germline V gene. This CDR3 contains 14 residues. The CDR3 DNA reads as TGTGCCAGCAGTGACCAGGGACCCTCCTACGAGCAGTACTTC. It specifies CASSDQGPSYEQYF.

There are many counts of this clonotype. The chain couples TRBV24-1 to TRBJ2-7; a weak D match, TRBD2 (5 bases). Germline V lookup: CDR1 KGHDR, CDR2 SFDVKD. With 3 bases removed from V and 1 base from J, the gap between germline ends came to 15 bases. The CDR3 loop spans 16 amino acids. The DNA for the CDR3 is TGTGCCACCAGTGATCCACGTCCAGAGGGATCCTACGAGCAGTACTTC. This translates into CATSDPRPEGSYEQYF.

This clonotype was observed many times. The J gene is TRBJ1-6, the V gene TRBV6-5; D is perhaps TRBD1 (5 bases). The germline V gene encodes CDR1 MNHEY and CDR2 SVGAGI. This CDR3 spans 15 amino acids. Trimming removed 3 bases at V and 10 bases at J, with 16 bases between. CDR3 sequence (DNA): TGTGCCAGCAGTTATAGCAGGGAGGGAGAATCACCCCTCCACTTT. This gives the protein CASSYSREGESPLHF.